The 14 T cell receptor beta chains listed next were all sequenced from one sample in a study of CD8 T cells in Susac syndrome. The RNA input was about 0.45 to 1 ug, and it was reverse transcribed with random hexamers. MiXCR was run by TCRdb on the immunoSEQ multiplex PCR reads, yielding one entry per CDR3 protein. The data contain around 200,000 distinct CDR3 sequences, 85% to 95% of them singletons. The sample comprised CD4+ T cells from PBMCs. The receptors stem from a human donor with multiple sclerosis.

The rearrangement links TRBV29-1 to TRBJ1-1, with D perhaps TRBD1 (5 bases). V lost 8 bases, J lost 0 bases, and 13 bases lay in between. This CDR3 spans 13 amino acids. Germline V gene data show CDR1 as SQVTM and CDR2 as ANQGSEA. The CDR3 DNA reads TGCAGCACCCGGACACCTATGAACACTGAAGCTTTCTTT. Translating it yields CSTRTPMNTEAFF.

This sequence joins TRBV7-9 and TRBJ2-5; TRBD1 or TRBD2 may be the D gene (5 bases each). The CDR3 is 11 residues long. V lost 11 bases and J 4 bases, leaving 11 bases between the germline ends. The germline CDR1 and CDR2 sequences are SEHNR and FQNEAQ (reference sequence). CDR3 sequence (DNA): TGTGCCGGGACCTCCGCAGAGACCCAGTACTTC. This sequence encodes CAGTSAETQYF.

The CDR3 DNA sequence: TGTGCCAGCAGCGTAGGTGGGGGCCAAACCTACGAGCAGTACTTC. This sequence encodes CASSVGGGQTYEQYF. The chain employs TRBV9 and TRBJ2-7, with D possibly TRBD1 on 6 matching bases. The CDR3 sequence is 15 residues long. The V end lost 0 bases, the J end lost 2 bases, and 12 bases lay between the germline ends. Germline CDR1 is SGDLS and CDR2 is YYNGEE.

This chain connects TRBV11-2 to TRBJ1-2, with a weak D call TRBD1 (5 bases). The CDR3 is 14 residues long. The germline gives CDR1 SGHAT, CDR2 FQNNGV. V shed 5 bases and J shed 5 bases, with 15 bases lying between them. The CDR3 DNA follows: TGTGCCAGCAGCCTCGGGACCCTACGATATGGCTACACCTTC. Translation gives CASSLGTLRYGYTF.

The chain uses TRBV3-1 and TRBJ1-2, with D maybe TRBD1 (5 bases). The ends were cut back, 0 bases at V and 6 bases at J, with 14 bases in the middle. In germline, CDR1 is LGHDT, CDR2 YNNKEL (reference sequence). This CDR3 comprises 15 residues. The CDR3 sequence is CASSQEMGRGNGYTF. The CDR3 DNA sequence: TGTGCCAGCAGCCAAGAGATGGGGAGGGGAAATGGCTACACCTTC.

The rearrangement uses TRBV5-6 and TRBJ2-1; tentative D call: TRBD1 (5 bases). The CDR3 contains 13 residues. V lost 0 bases and J lost 10, with 11 bases in between. Germline V CDR1 and CDR2: SGHDT, YYEEEE. CDR3 sequence: CASSLGQIVEQFF. The DNA for the CDR3 is TGTGCCAGCAGCTTGGGACAGATAGTCGAGCAGTTCTTC.

The rearrangement uses TRBV7-9 and TRBJ2-3; D possibly uses TRBD1 or TRBD2 (5 bases each). Germline values: CDR1 SEHNR, CDR2 FQNEAQ (reference sequence). The CDR3 spans 15 residues. V shed 8 bases and J shed 4 bases, with 19 bases lying between them. The CDR3 sequence: CASQRGRDGADTQYF. The CDR3 DNA sequence: TGTGCCAGCCAGAGGGGCAGGGACGGGGCAGATACGCAGTATTTT.

This chain links TRBV7-2 with TRBJ2-5, with TRBD2 identical over 12 bases. CDR1 and CDR2 from the germline V gene are SGHTA and FQGNSA. The CDR3 extends over 15 amino acids. J was trimmed by 7 bases and V by 5 bases; bases with no gene match: 8. The CDR3 region has the DNA TGTGCCAGCAGCCCTCGACTAGCGGGGGACCCGACCCAGTACTTC. Translation: CASSPRLAGDPTQYF.

The rearrangement uses TRBV2 and TRBJ2-2; TRBD1 is a possible D gene (6 bases). The ends were cut back, 5 bases at V and 8 bases at J, with 12 bases in the middle. The CDR3 covers 13 residues. The germline V gene encodes CDR1 SNHLY and CDR2 FYNNEI. CDR3 sequence (DNA): TGTGCCAGCAGTACCCAGGGGCCTGGGGAGCTGTTTTTT. Amino acid sequence: CASSTQGPGELFF. The full variable domain, rest sourced from reference TRBV2 and TRBJ2-2, is EPEVTQTPSHQVTQMGQEVILRCVPISNHLYFYWYRQILGQKVEFLVSFYNNEISEKSEIFDDQFSVERPDGSNFTLKIRSTKLEDSAMYFCASSTQGPGELFFGEGSRLTVL.

A single count supports this clonotype. The rearrangement links TRBV7-9 to TRBJ2-7; 11 bases are shared with TRBD2. This CDR3 contains 17 residues. Per germline, CDR1 SEHNR and CDR2 FQNEAQ (reference sequence). V was clipped by 1 base and J by 2 bases; unmatched bases: 7. The CDR3 loop reads CASSLGQTSGVTYEQYF. The CDR3 bases are TGTGCCAGCAGCTTAGGTCAGACTAGCGGGGTGACCTACGAGCAGTACTTC.

The CDR3 sequence: CASSDTLINGELFF. Written as DNA, the CDR3 is TGTGCCAGCAGTGATACCTTAATTAACGGGGAGCTGTTTTTT. The chain uses TRBV25-1 and TRBJ2-2; D not certain. The CDR3 runs to 14 residues. Per germline, CDR1 MGHDK and CDR2 SYGVNS. Trimming cost V 3 bases and J 7 bases, with 12 bases left between them.

This clonotype was counted once. The chain links TRBV2 to TRBJ1-5; unclear D gene. The CDR3 contains 15 residues. V lost 7 bases and J lost 3, with 16 bases in between. Germline V gene data show CDR1 as SNHLY and CDR2 as FYNNEI. The CDR3 loop is CASKKVPYLNQPQHF. In DNA, the CDR3 is TGTGCCAGCAAAAAGGTCCCTTACCTCAATCAGCCCCAGCATTTT.

The chain employs TRBV5-6 and TRBJ2-7; TRBD2 agrees at 7 bases. There are 16 residues in the CDR3. Germline CDR1 and CDR2: SGHDT and YYEEEE. V was clipped by 5 bases and J by 2 bases; unmatched bases: 13. DNA of the CDR3: TGTGCCAGCAGATTAAAGATGGGACTACCGGCCTACGAGCAGTACGTC. It is translated as CASRLKMGLPAYEQYV.

The chain is built from TRBV6-2 or TRBV6-3 and TRBJ2-7; the D is unclear. Deletions cut 6 bases from V and 6 bases from J, with 18 bases between. The V gene's germline CDR1 is MNHEY and CDR2 SVGEGT. The CDR3 runs to 14 residues. DNA of the CDR3: TGTGCCAGCAGCCCTCGGATCGGCACCTCCGAGCAGTACGTC. Protein sequence: CASSPRIGTSEQYV.